This T cell receptor beta chain originates from a study of cytomegalovirus exposure and HLA in healthy donors. Notes on the study in general: Follow-up analysis seemed to connect common viral pathogens with several of the most significant clusters identified. An assumption of roughly uniform sequencing depth across donors underlay the presence/absence analyses. Analyzed later, association rates of TCRs varied across HLA loci, with DRB1 most and HLA-C fewest.

Worth noting for this clone: Its antigen is unknown.

It was with 60 Vbeta and 13 Jbeta primers that the PCR ran. Assay: immunoSEQ multiplex PCR; the TCRdb copy retains only in-frame clones and omits some. The data show about 150,000 clones, roughly 80% seen once. CDR1 is MNHNY, CDR2 SVGAGI, per germline (reference sequence). The CDR3 sequence is 12 residues long. V lost 4 bases, J lost 3 bases, and 6 bases lay in between. Sequenced material: PBMCs. The chain combines TRBV6-6 with TRBJ2-5; perhaps TRBD1 as D (6 bases). The receptor's source is a woman aged 45-65 years in good health and CMV-seropositive. The CDR3 loop is CASSSGEETQYF. CDR3 nucleotide sequence: TGTGCCAGCAGTTCAGGGGAAGAGACCCAGTACTTC.